The clone carrying this T cell receptor (beta chain) was detected only a few times. This specimen comes from a study of molecular identifiers for immune sequencing clone quantification. Preparation of the bulk TCR libraries relied on previously described methods and listed TCR primers. Each CDR3 protein is one row after TCRdb ran MiXCR on the PCR reads. This table has about half a million distinct CDR3 sequences, 20% to 25% appearing once. This CDR3 region has 13 residues. V dropped 0 bases and J dropped 8 bases, with 13 bases sitting between them. Germline assignment: CDR1 GTSNPN and CDR2 SVGIG (reference sequence).

The gene calls are TRBV30 and TRBJ1-1; the D is unclear. This receptor was identified in a human donor in good health. Some libraries in this study had Jurkat cell RNA spiked in. Sequences were obtained from naive CD8+ T cells from blood, with Jurkat cell RNA spiked in. Subset meaning: FACS-sorted CD8+CD4-CCR7+CD45RA+ naive T cells. In DNA, the CDR3 is TGTGCCTGGAGTGTACTAAGCACCCGGGAAGCTTTCTTT. Translation: CAWSVLSTREAFF.